A single sample is the source of the 12 T cell receptor beta chains below, sequenced in a study of blood T cell repertoires in COVID-19. The protocol was immunoSEQ multiplex PCR, while the TCRdb copy is restricted to in-frame clones and leaves out a portion. This table holds 35,000 to 55,000 clones, 75% to 90% found once. The sequenced material came from peripheral blood. The receptor set was obtained from a human donor in a cohort sampled during active COVID-19.

The genes are TRBV9 and TRBJ2-3; D is possibly TRBD2 (5 bases). This CDR3 comprises 13 residues. Germline CDR1 SGDLS, CDR2 YYNGEE. V was cut by 5 bases and J by 0 bases, with 7 bases left in between. In DNA, the CDR3 is TGTGCCAGCAGTGAGGGAAGCACAGATACGCAGTATTTT. Its translation: CASSEGSTDTQYF.

The chain combines TRBV5-1 with TRBJ2-3, with 10 bases identical to TRBD2. The ends lost 5 bases at V and 0 bases at J; junction bases unmatched: 6. The length of the CDR3 is 16 residues. Germline-derived CDR1 and CDR2 are SGHRS and YFSETQ. The CDR3 coding sequence is TGCGCCAGCAGAGGGACTAGCGATTCTAGCACAGATACGCAGTATTTT. As protein: CASRGTSDSSTDTQYF.

In DNA, the CDR3 is TGTGCCAGCAGCTTGGATGGCATCTCCCACACCGGGGAGCTGTTTTTT. The encoded protein is CASSLDGISHTGELFF. V usage is TRBV5-6 and J usage is TRBJ2-2; D gene uncertain. Germline-derived CDR1 and CDR2 are SGHDT and YYEEEE. V lost 0 bases and J 3 bases, leaving 12 bases between the germline ends. The CDR3 consists of 16 residues. The variable domain in full, with the rest retrieved from reference TRBV5-6 and TRBJ2-2, is DAGVTQSPTHLIKTRGQQVTLRCSPKSGHDTVSWYQQALGQGPQFIFQYYEEEERQRGNFPDRFSGHQFPNYSSELNVNALLLGDSALYLCASSLDGISHTGELFFGEGSRLTVL.

The sample holds a few counts of this clone. The chain links TRBV5-4 to TRBJ2-7, with TRBD2 matching 8 bases. CDR3 size: 16 residues. V lost 0 bases, J lost 1 base, and 6 bases stayed unmatched. The germline V gene has CDR1 SGHNT and CDR2 YYREEE (reference sequence). For the CDR3, the DNA is TGTGCCAGCAGCTTGGCCTTTAGCGGGGTATCCTACGAGCAGTACTTC. Residues: CASSLAFSGVSYEQYF.

CDR3 bases: TGTGCCAGCAGCCAGACAGGGGGTGGGTGGGAAGCTTTCTTT. This encodes CASSQTGGGWEAFF. This chain links TRBV3-1 (or the pseudogene TRBV3-2) with TRBJ1-1; 9 nucleotides align to TRBD1. CDR1 is LGHDT, CDR2 YNNKEL, per germline (reference sequence). After removal of 3 bases from V and 8 bases from J, the junction contained 7 bases not matched to a gene. CDR3 length: 14 residues.

The CDR3 nucleotides are TGTGCCAGCAGTTTAGTGGGGAGGAGGTATGGCTACACCTTC. Translated: CASSLVGRRYGYTF. The chain has TRBV28 and TRBJ1-2, with no clear D. V was clipped by 2 bases and J by 5 bases, with 12 bases between them. The V gene's germline CDR1 is MDHEN and CDR2 SYDVKM. The CDR3 is made up of 14 amino acids.

This chain connects TRBV10-3 to TRBJ1-2; D is ambiguous. Between the trimmed V and J ends, which lost 1 base and 8 bases, there was a span of 5 bases. CDR1 ENHRY and CDR2 SYGVKD come from the germline V gene. This CDR3 contains 11 residues. CDR3 DNA sequence: TGTGCCATCAGTGAGTTGGGCGGCTACACCTTC. Protein sequence: CAISELGGYTF.

This chain uses TRBV7-8 with TRBJ1-1; D uncertain. The length of the CDR3 is 13 residues. The V end was cut by 1 base, the J end by 10 bases, with 13 bases between. Germline lookup yields CDR1 SGHVS and CDR2 FQNEAQ. The CDR3 protein is CASSLGTGERAFF. The CDR3 nucleotides are TGTGCCAGCAGCTTAGGAACCGGGGAAAGAGCTTTCTTT.

The gene calls are TRBV6-2 or TRBV6-3 and TRBJ2-7; 7 nucleotides align to TRBD2. The germline V gene has CDR1 MNHEY and CDR2 SVGEGT. The CDR3 runs to 15 residues. V dropped 0 bases and J dropped 3; count of bases not matched to a gene: 5. CDR3 nucleotides: TGTGCCAGCAGTTACTCGGCGGGAGCCGTCTACGAGCAGTACTTC. Translated, it gives CASSYSAGAVYEQYF.

V and J are TRBV7-5 and TRBJ2-1; the table's D call, TRBD1, has no DNA check behind it. TRBV7-5 counts as a pseudogene. This CDR3 has 23 residues. The CDR3 DNA is TGTGTCAGAAGCTTGGCCCCGGACAGGGAATTTATGAGCGGGCCGAGCTCCTACAATGAGCAGTTCTTC. This sequence encodes CVRSLAPDREFMSGPSSYNEQFF.

The chain carries TRBV27 and TRBJ2-7; 7 bases map to TRBD1. CDR3 length: 16 amino acids. Germline CDR1 reads MNHEY; CDR2 reads SMNVEV (reference sequence). The J segment lost 0 bases and the V segment lost 0 bases, leaving 5 bases of the junction unmatched. The CDR3 spells CASSLSRGGRSYEQYF. The DNA for the CDR3 is TGTGCCAGCAGTTTATCGAGAGGGGGCCGCTCCTACGAGCAGTACTTC.

The chain employs TRBV15 and TRBJ2-3; D is unclear. The CDR3 totals 13 residues. The V end lost 5 bases, the J end lost 6 bases, and 12 bases lay between the germline ends. Per the germline V gene, CDR1 is LNHNV and CDR2 is YYDKDF (reference sequence). CDR3 amino acids: CATSSAPWDTQYF. In nucleotides, the CDR3 is TGTGCCACCAGCTCAGCGCCATGGGATACGCAGTATTTT.